What follows describes a single TCR beta chain. Its antigen specificity is not known. Base qualities were left out, and no much larger clone turns up one base away. The sample comes from a study of T-cell memory formation after mild COVID-19 (TCRdb year 2021). In terms of the full investigation: TCR sequence clusters from the two donors were found to be largely donor specific. In a couple of donors, T-cell clones that expanded and contracted after mild COVID-19 were tracked by sequencing TCRalpha and TCRbeta repertoires over time. Two young, previously healthy adult volunteers, one female and one male, were included in the cohort.

These reads were obtained on an Illumina NovaSeq 6000. Using 5'RACE with constant-segment primers, TCRalpha and TCRbeta cDNA libraries were constructed, with sample barcodes and unique molecular identifiers added in the process. Trizol reagent was used to extract RNA from every sample. Library amplification was performed in two PCR steps, and a second sample barcode and Illumina TruSeq adapters were introduced in the second step. Libraries were sequenced on an Illumina NovaSeq with 2 x 150 bp paired-end reads. In the original analysis: Demultiplexing of reads and collapsing into UMI-guided consensus sequences were performed with migec v1.2.7. Using mixcr v2.1.11, the UMI consensuses were aligned to TRA and TRB V and J templates and assembled into clonotypes. A clonotype was counted as expanded or contracted only when both edgeR and NoisET called the clonotype significant, with the noise models trained on biological replicates. edgeR calls used a false discovery rate-adjusted p below 0.01 and a log2 fold-change threshold of 1. As an exploratory analysis of dynamics, max-normalized trajectories of the 1000 most abundant clonotypes were examined with PCA combined with hierarchical clustering. Each responding clone was given a CD4 or CD8 phenotype based on the CD4+ and CD8+ repertoires, which had been sequenced separately. The public reads were run again by TCRdb, first through fastp at Q25 and then through MiXCR, and only productive beta chains were kept. Every entry covers one CDR3 protein and lists the most common genes and DNA from its rows. In this record, the V and J calls reflect TCRdb's handling and not the investigators' own analysis. Present in this sample are around 80,000 distinct CDR3 sequences, approximately 15% of which were seen just once. 25% to 35% of the sample lies in the top ten.

Deletion took 0 bases off V and 8 bases off J, with a span of 8 bases between the germline ends. The CDR3 numbers 12 residues from cysteine through phenylalanine. Only CDR3 DNA remains: 36 bases, in frame from the first base. From a lookup of the germline V gene, CDR1 and CDR2 are SQVTM and ANQGSEA. What the research found in general, with its limitations: Some responding clones were detected in pre-infection memory, suggesting pre-existing cross-reactive memory T cells joined the SARS-CoV-2 response. Contracting CD4+ clones were found mainly in CM and EM memory subsets, while CD8+ clones were enriched in EMRA. Only a couple of mild cases were covered by the study, and larger cohorts that include severe cases with pre-infection samples were considered necessary. SARS-CoV-2 specificity of the second-wave clones peaking on day 37 was not confirmed. Balanced CD4/CD8 phenotypes were observed for clones contracting from day 15 to 85, whereas a bias towards CD4+ was observed for a second wave of clones expanding from day 15 to 37.

PBMCs were isolated by Ficoll-Paque density gradient centrifugation. This chain joins TRBV29-1 to TRBJ2-1, with a tentative D gene TRBD2 over 6 matching bases. What was sequenced was PBMCs or a T cell subset sorted from them (not recorded which). The sequence was collected from an adult woman who had mild COVID-19 (a few samples of this study predate the infection). The sample titles of this study are shuffled in the database, so cell type and time point are left out; the donor was told from shared clones. The CDR3 loop reads CSVEEGGDEQFF. The nucleotide sequence reads TGCAGCGTTGAAGAGGGCGGGGATGAGCAGTTCTTC.